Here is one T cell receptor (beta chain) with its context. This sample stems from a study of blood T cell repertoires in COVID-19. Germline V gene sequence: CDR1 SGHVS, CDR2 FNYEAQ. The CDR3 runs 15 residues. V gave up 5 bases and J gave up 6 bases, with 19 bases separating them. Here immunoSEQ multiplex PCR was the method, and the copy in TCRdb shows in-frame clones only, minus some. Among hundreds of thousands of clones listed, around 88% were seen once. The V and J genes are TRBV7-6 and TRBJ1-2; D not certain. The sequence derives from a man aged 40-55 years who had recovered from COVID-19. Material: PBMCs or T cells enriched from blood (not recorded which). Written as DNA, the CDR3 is TGTGCCAGCAGCCCCAATCTTTTACAGAGTAATGGCTACACCTTC. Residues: CASSPNLLQSNGYTF.